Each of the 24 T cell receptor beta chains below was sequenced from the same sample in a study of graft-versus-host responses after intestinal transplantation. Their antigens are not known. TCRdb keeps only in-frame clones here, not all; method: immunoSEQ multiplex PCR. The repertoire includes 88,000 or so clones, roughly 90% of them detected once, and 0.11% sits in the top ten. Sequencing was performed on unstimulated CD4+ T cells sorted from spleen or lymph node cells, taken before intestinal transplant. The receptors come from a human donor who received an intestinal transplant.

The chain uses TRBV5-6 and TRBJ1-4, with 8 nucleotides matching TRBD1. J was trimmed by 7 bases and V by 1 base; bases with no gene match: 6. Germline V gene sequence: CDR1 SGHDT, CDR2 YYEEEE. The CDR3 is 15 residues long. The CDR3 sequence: CASSLLQGVGEKLFF. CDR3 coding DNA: TGTGCCAGCAGCTTGCTACAGGGGGTGGGTGAAAAACTGTTTTTT.

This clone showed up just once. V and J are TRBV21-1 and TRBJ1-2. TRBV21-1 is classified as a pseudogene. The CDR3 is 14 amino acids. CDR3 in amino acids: CASDPVWGDYGYTF. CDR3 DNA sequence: TGTGCCAGCGACCCCGTCTGGGGGGACTATGGCTACACCTTC.

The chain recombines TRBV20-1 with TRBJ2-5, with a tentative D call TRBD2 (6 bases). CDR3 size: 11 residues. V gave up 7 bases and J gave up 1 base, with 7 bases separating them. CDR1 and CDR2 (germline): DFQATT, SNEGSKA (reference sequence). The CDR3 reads CSGDSQETQYF. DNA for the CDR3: TGCAGTGGGGACTCCCAAGAGACCCAGTACTTC.

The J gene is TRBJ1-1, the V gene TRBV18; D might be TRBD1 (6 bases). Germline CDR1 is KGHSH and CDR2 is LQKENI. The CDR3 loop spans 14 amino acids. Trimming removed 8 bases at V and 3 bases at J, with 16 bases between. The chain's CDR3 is CASKTGNWDTEAFF. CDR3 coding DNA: TGTGCCAGCAAAACAGGGAATTGGGACACTGAAGCTTTCTTT.

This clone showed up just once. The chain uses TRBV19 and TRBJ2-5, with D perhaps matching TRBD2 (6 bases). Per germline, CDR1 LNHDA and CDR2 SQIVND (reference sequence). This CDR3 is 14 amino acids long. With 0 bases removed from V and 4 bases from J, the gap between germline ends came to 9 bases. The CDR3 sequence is CASSIDWRGETQYF. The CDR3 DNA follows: TGTGCCAGTAGTATAGATTGGAGGGGAGAGACCCAGTACTTC.

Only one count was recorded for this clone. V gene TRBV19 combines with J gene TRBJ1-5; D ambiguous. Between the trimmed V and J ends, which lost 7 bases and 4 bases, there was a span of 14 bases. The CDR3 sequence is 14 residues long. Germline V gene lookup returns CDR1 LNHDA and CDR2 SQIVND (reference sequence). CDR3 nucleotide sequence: TGTGCCAGTAACCTCATGGGAGAGAATCAGCCCCAGCATTTT. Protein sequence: CASNLMGENQPQHF.

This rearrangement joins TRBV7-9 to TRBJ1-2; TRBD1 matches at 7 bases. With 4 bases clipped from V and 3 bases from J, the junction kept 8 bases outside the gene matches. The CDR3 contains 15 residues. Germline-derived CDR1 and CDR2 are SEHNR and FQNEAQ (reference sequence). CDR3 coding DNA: TGTGCCAGCAGCTCCCTAGGGGGCCCTCACTATGGCTACACCTTC. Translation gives CASSSLGGPHYGYTF.

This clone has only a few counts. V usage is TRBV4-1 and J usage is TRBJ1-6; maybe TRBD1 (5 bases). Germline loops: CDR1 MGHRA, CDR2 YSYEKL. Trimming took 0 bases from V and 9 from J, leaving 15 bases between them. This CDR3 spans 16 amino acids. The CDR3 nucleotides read TGCGCCAGCAGCCAAGACGTGCGCCAGGGTGGTTCACCCCTCCACTTT. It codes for CASSQDVRQGGSPLHF.

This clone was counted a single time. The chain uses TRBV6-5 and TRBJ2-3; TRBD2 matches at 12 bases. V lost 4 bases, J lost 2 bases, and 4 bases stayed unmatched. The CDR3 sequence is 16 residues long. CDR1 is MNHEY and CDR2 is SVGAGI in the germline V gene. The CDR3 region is CASSSLAGGHTDTQYF. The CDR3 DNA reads TGTGCCAGCAGTTCACTAGCGGGGGGTCACACAGATACGCAGTATTTT.

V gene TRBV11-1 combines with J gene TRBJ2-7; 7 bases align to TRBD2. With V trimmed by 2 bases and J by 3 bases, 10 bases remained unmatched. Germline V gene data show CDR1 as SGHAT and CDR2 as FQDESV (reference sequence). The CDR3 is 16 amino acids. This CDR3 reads CASSLIGGTVVYEQYF. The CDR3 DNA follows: TGTGCCAGCAGCTTAATCGGGGGGACGGTAGTCTACGAGCAGTACTTC.

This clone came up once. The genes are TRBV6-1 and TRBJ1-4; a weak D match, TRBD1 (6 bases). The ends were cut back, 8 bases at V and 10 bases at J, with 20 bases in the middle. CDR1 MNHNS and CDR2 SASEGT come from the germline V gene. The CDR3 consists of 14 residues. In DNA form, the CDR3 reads TGTGCCAGCCAGCCCCCGACAGGAGTAGGAAAACTGTTTTTT. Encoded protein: CASQPPTGVGKLFF.

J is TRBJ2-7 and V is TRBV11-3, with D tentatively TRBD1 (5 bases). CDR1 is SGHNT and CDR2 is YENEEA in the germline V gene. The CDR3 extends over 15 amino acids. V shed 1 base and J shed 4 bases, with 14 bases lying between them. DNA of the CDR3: TGTGCCAGCAGCTTAGGACAAGGGGTTCCTTACGAGCAGTACTTC. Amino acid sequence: CASSLGQGVPYEQYF. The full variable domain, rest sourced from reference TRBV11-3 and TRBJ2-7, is EAGVVQSPRYKIIEKKQPVAFWCNPISGHNTLYWYLQNLGQGPELLIRYENEEAVDDSQLPKDRFSAERLKGVDSTLKIQPAELGDSAVYLCASSLGQGVPYEQYFGPGTRLTVT.

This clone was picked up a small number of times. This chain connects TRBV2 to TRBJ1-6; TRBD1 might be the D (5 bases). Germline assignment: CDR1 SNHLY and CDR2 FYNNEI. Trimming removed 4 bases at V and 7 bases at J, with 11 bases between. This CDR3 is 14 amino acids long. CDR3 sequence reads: CASSVGQHNSPLHF. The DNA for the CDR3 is TGTGCCAGCAGTGTGGGGCAGCACAATTCACCCCTCCACTTT.

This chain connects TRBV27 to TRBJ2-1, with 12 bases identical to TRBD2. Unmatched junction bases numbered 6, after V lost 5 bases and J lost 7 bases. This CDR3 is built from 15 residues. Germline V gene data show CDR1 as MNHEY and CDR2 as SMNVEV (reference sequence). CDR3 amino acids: CASSLWTSGKNEQFF. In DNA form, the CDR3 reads TGTGCCAGCAGTCTGTGGACTAGCGGGAAGAATGAGCAGTTCTTC.

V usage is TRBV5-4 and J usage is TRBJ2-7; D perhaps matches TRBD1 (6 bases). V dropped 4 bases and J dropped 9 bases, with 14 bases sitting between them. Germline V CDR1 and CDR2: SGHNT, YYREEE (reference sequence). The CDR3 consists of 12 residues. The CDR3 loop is CASSEQGLVQYF. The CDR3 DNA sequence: TGTGCCAGCAGCGAACAGGGCCTGGTGCAGTACTTC.

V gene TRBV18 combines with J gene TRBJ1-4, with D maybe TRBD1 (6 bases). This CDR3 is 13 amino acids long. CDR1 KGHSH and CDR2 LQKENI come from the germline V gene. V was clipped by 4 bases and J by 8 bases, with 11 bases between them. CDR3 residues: CASSQGVREKLFF. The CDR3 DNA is TGTGCCAGCTCACAGGGGGTTCGAGAAAAACTGTTTTTT.

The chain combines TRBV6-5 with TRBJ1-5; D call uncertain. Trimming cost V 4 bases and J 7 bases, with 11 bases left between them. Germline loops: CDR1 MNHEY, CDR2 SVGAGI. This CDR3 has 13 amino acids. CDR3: CASSLVGNQPQHF. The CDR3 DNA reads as TGTGCCAGCAGTTTAGTCGGGAACCAGCCCCAGCATTTT.

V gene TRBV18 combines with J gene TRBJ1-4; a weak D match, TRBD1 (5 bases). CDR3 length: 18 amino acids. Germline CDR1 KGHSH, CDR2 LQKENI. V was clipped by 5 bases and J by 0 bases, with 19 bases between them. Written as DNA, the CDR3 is TGTGCCAGCTCAGATACCCGAGAGCGGGGCACAACTAATGAAAAACTGTTTTTT. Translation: CASSDTRERGTTNEKLFF.

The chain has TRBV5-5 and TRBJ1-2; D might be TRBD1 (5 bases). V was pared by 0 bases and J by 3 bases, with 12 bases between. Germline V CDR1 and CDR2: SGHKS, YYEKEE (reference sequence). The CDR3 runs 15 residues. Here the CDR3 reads CASSLAAGNYYGYTF. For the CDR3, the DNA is TGTGCCAGCAGCTTGGCGGCAGGGAACTACTATGGCTACACCTTC.

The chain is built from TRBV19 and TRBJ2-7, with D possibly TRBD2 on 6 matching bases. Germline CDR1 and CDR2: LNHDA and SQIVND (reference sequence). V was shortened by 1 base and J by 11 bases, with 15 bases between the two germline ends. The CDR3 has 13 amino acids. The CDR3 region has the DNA TGTGCCAGTAGTATAGCCCCCTGGAGGGATAAGTACTTC. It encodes CASSIAPWRDKYF.

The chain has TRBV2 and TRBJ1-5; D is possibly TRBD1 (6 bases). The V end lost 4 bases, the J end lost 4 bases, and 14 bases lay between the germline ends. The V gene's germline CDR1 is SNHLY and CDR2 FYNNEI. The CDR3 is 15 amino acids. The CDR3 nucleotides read TGTGCCAGCAGTGTGGGCAGGGGTGGAAATCAGCCCCAGCATTTT. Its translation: CASSVGRGGNQPQHF.

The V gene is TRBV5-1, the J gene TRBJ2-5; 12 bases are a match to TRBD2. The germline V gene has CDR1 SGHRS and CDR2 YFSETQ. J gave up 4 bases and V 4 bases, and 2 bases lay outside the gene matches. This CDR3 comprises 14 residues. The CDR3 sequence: CASSPLAGGETQYF. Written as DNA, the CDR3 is TGCGCCAGCAGCCCACTAGCGGGGGGAGAGACCCAGTACTTC.

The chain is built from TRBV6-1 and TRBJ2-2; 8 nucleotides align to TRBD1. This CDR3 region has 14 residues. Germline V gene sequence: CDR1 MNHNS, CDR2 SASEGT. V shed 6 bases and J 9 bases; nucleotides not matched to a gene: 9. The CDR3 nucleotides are TGTGCCAGCAGAGTGGACAGGGCACGCCGGGAGCTGTTTTTT. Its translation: CASRVDRARRELFF.

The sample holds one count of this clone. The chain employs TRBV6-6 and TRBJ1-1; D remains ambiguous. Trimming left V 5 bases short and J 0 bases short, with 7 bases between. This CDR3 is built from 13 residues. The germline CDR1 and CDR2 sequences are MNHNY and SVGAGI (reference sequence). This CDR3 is CASSPPLNTEAFF. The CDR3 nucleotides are TGTGCCAGCAGTCCCCCTTTGAACACTGAAGCTTTCTTT.